This passage covers 2 T cell receptor beta chains from one sample sequenced in a study of shared clonotypes between healthy human individuals. TCRdb's copy holds only in-frame clones and misses some; the assay was immunoSEQ multiplex PCR. The sample has about half a million clones; about 85% are singletons. Material for sequencing was PBMCs. The receptors derive from a woman between 40 and 55 years old in good health. Some clones in this sample may be carry-over from other donors' samples.

The chain employs TRBV5-1 and TRBJ2-7; TRBD2 matches at 12 bases. The CDR3 contains 15 residues. Germline loops: CDR1 SGHRS, CDR2 YFSETQ. J was trimmed by 7 bases and V by 2 bases; bases with no gene match: 7. The CDR3 protein is CASSFLAGGSSEQYF. The CDR3 DNA follows: TGCGCCAGCAGCTTCCTAGCGGGAGGGTCCTCGGAGCAGTACTTC.

This chain connects TRBV5-1 to TRBJ2-7; D may correspond to TRBD1 or TRBD2 (5 bases each). There are 13 residues in the CDR3. Per germline, CDR1 SGHRS and CDR2 YFSETQ. Trimming removed 3 bases from V and 1 base from J, with 8 bases in between. CDR3 coding DNA: TGCGCCAGCAGCTGGGACGGATCCTACGAGCAGTACTTC. It encodes CASSWDGSYEQYF.